This T cell receptor beta chain was profiled in a study of blood T cell repertoires in COVID-19. Germline CDR1 SGHRS, CDR2 YFSETQ. V gave up 5 bases and J gave up 6 bases; unmatched junction bases: 10. The CDR3 spans 15 residues. Sequencing was performed with immunoSEQ multiplex PCR; in TCRdb, only in-frame clones are kept and a portion is missing. The sample records just over 80,000 clones, about 86% being singletons. This receptor was obtained from an elderly man with acute or convalescent COVID-19. The chain carries TRBV5-1 and TRBJ2-7, with 11 nucleotides matching TRBD1. The source material was peripheral blood. CDR3 sequence (DNA): TGCGCCAGCAGTTCAATCGGACAGGGGGCGTCCGAGCAGTACTTC. Amino acids: CASSSIGQGASEQYF.